These T cell receptor beta chains were read from a single sample in a study of CD8 T cells in Susac syndrome. Via MiXCR, TCRdb re-called the immunoSEQ multiplex PCR reads, giving one row per CDR3 protein. The table lists approximately 100,000 distinct CDR3 sequences, 80% to 95% of them singletons, with roughly 0.14% in the top ten. The specimen sequenced was CD4+ T cells from PBMCs. All receptors derive from a human donor in good health. Both conserved end residues are part of each CDR3. D genes are given only for firm matches. Where a row states a size, it is once, few, many or the class of an expanded clone; other rows omit it.

D gene,V gene,J gene,clone size,CDR3 DNA,CDR3 protein
.,TRBV27,TRBJ1-1,few,TGTGCCAGCAGTTTCAGGGGCACTGAAGCTTTCTTT,CASSFRGTEAFF
.,TRBV7-2,TRBJ2-3,.,TGTGCCAGCAGCTTAGAGGACGGGGTCACAGATACGCAGTATTTT,CASSLEDGVTDTQYF
.,TRBV3-1,TRBJ1-2,.,TGTGCCAGCAGCGAACGGTTAGACTATGGCTACACCTTC,CASSERLDYGYTF
.,TRBV7-2,TRBJ2-1,.,TGTGCCAGCAGTCCCAGCTATGAGCAGTTCTTC,CASSPSYEQFF
.,TRBV6-2/TRBV6-3,TRBJ1-2,.,TGTGCCAGCAGGCCTCCGACAGTGCTTGGGGATGGCTACACCTTC,CASRPPTVLGDGYTF
.,TRBV19,TRBJ2-7,.,TGTGCCAGTAGCCCCTCGGGAACTGCCTACGAGCAGTACTTC,CASSPSGTAYEQYF
.,TRBV30,TRBJ1-2,.,TGTGCCTGGAAACGAGGGGAAGGCTACACCTTC,CAWKRGEGYTF
.,TRBV30,TRBJ1-1,.,TGTGCCTGGAGAGTTCCGGGGGCCAGGAACACTGAAGCTTTCTTT,CAWRVPGARNTEAFF
.,TRBV11-1,TRBJ2-2,.,TGTGCCAGCAGCTTAGCCGGATATGGGGAGCTGTTTTTT,CASSLAGYGELFF
.,TRBV27,TRBJ1-1,once,TGTGCCAGCAGTTTATCGTACGGACGGACTTCTCGTATAACGGTGGCTTTCTTT,CASSLSYGRTSRITVAFF
.,TRBV3-1,TRBJ2-7,.,TGTGCCAGCAGCCGGCGGGACAACTACTACGAGCAGTACTTC,CASSRRDNYYEQYF
.,TRBV6-2/TRBV6-3,TRBJ2-3,.,TGTGCCAGCAACCAACCGGACCTCCACGAGTATTTT,CASNQPDLHEYF
TRBD1,TRBV28,TRBJ1-5,.,TGTGCCAGCAGTTCCTCGGACAGGGGGCACCAGCCCCAGCATTTT,CASSSSDRGHQPQHF
.,TRBV5-1,TRBJ1-2,.,TGCGCCAGCAGCTCCGGGACACTCTATGGCTACACCTTC,CASSSGTLYGYTF
TRBD1,TRBV6-2/TRBV6-3,TRBJ2-1,.,TGTGCCAGCAGTTCCCCAGGGGGCCGGTCCTACAATGAGCAGTTCTTC,CASSSPGGRSYNEQFF
TRBD2,TRBV20-1,TRBJ2-2,.,TGCAGTGCTAGGCAGCTAGCGGGGGGGAACGGGGAGCTGTTTTTT,CSARQLAGGNGELFF
.,TRBV27,TRBJ1-1,.,TGTGCCAGCGCTGACAGGTTGAACACTGAAGCTTTCTTT,CASADRLNTEAFF
.,TRBV19,TRBJ2-6,once,TGTGCCAGTAGTTCCCCAGGCGACTCTGGGGCCAACGTCCTGACTTTC,CASSSPGDSGANVLTF
.,TRBV6-2/TRBV6-3,TRBJ2-5,once,TGTGCCAGCAGTTACTCCGGGGAGACCCAGTACTTC,CASSYSGETQYF
.,TRBV6-6,TRBJ1-1,.,TGTGCCAGCAGTTACTCTCCGCCGGTGGGGGGCACTGAAGCTTTCTTT,CASSYSPPVGGTEAFF
.,TRBV12-3/TRBV12-4,TRBJ1-1,.,TGTGCCAGCAGTTTAGGTCAGGGAGGTGAAGCTTTCTTT,CASSLGQGGEAFF
TRBD1,TRBV23-1,TRBJ1-2,.,TGCGCCAGCAGTTATTCGCGACCGGGACAGGCGACGAAGAACTATGGCTACACCTTC,CASSYSRPGQATKNYGYTF
.,TRBV4-3,TRBJ1-5,.,TGCGCCAGCAGCCAAGATTCCCAGCTTAGCAATCAGCCCCAGCATTTT,CASSQDSQLSNQPQHF
TRBD2,TRBV5-1,TRBJ2-2,.,TGCGCCAGCAGCTTGGATAGCGGGGGTTACACCGGGGAGCTGTTTTTT,CASSLDSGGYTGELFF
TRBD2,TRBV11-2,TRBJ2-1,.,TGTGCCAGCAGCTGGGCTAGCGGAAACAATGAGCAGTTCTTC,CASSWASGNNEQFF
TRBD1,TRBV5-1,TRBJ2-3,.,TGCGCCAGCAGCTTGGGACAGGGGGCAGGAGATACGCAGTATTTT,CASSLGQGAGDTQYF
.,TRBV21-1,TRBJ2-7,.,TGTGCCAGCAGCAAAGAGGGAAGGATCCTAAGGTCGGCAGGGGCCATCTACGAGCAGTACTTC,CASSKEGRILRSAGAIYEQYF
TRBD2,TRBV20-1,TRBJ2-1,.,TGCAGTGCTAGAAGGCAGGGAGGGAATGAGCAGTTCTTC,CSARRQGGNEQFF
.,TRBV7-3,TRBJ1-2,.,TGTGCCAGCAGCTCAAGTGGGGGTCGTAACGATGGCTACACCTTC,CASSSSGGRNDGYTF
.,TRBV29-1,TRBJ1-2,.,TGCAGCGTTGAAAGGGGACGAACACACTATGGCTACACCTTC,CSVERGRTHYGYTF
.,TRBV7-3,TRBJ2-5,.,TGTGCCAGCAGCCCTACTGGGCAGCCCCAAGAGACCCAGTACTTC,CASSPTGQPQETQYF
TRBD2,TRBV7-2,TRBJ2-3,.,TGTGCCAGCAGCGCCGTAGCGGGGGCCGGCACAGATACGCAGTATTTT,CASSAVAGAGTDTQYF
TRBD2,TRBV5-4,TRBJ2-7,.,TGTGCCAGCAGTCTAGCGGGGGGCAGATTGGGCGAGCAGTACTTC,CASSLAGGRLGEQYF
.,TRBV6-5,TRBJ2-1,.,TGTGCCAGCAGTTACTCTGGAAACAATGAGCAGTTCTTC,CASSYSGNNEQFF
.,TRBV11-2,TRBJ2-5,.,TGTGCCAGCAGCCCGGGAGTTAGAGGAGAGACCCAGTACTTC,CASSPGVRGETQYF
.,TRBV12-3/TRBV12-4,TRBJ2-5,.,TGTGCCAGCAGTCTACGATGGTTTCAAGAGACCCAGTACTTC,CASSLRWFQETQYF
.,TRBV7-2,TRBJ1-3,.,TGTGCCAGCAGCTTAGTGGGCAGGGCCTCCACCGGAAACACCATATATTTT,CASSLVGRASTGNTIYF
.,TRBV7-2,TRBJ2-5,once,TGTGCCGTCAGAGGGGGTGGGTACCAAGAGACCCAGTACTTC,CAVRGGGYQETQYF
TRBD2,TRBV18,TRBJ2-1,few,TGTGCCAGCTCACCTACCCGGGGGGATAATGAGCAGTTCTTC,CASSPTRGDNEQFF
.,TRBV6-1,TRBJ2-7,.,TGTGCCAGCAGTGAACCCCGCGGGGGCGCCTACGAGCAGTACTTT,CASSEPRGGAYEQYF
.,TRBV7-2,TRBJ2-3,.,TGTGCCAGCAGCCGTAGGAGTAGAGGAAGGACAGATACGCAGTATTTT,CASSRRSRGRTDTQYF
.,TRBV5-1,TRBJ1-1,.,TGCGCCAGCAGCTTACGACAGGAGAACACTGAAGCTTTCTTT,CASSLRQENTEAFF
.,TRBV5-1,TRBJ1-2,.,TGCGCCAGCAGCGATCGGACCTCAATCTATGGCTACACCTTC,CASSDRTSIYGYTF
TRBD1,TRBV2,TRBJ1-2,once,TGTGCCAGCAGTGAAGCGCTGGGACAGGGGAGCGGCTACACCTTC,CASSEALGQGSGYTF